The clone carrying this T cell receptor (beta chain) was recorded only once. The data belong to a study of blood T cell repertoires in COVID-19. The ends were cut back, 0 bases at V and 8 bases at J, with 10 bases in the middle. Germline V gives CDR1 LGHDT, CDR2 YNNKEL (reference sequence). This CDR3 comprises 13 residues. The study drew participants aged about 18 to 89 years from approximately 25 US areas. Cohort placement rested on clinical history that participants reported themselves. The study counted Cohort 3 donors as recovered given two negative PCRs, clearance, or symptom resolution. Using immunoSEQ multiplex PCR, the repertoire was profiled, and TCRdb retains in-frame clones only, with some absent. The data hold 310,000 or so clones, with about nine tenths observed a single time.

V usage is TRBV3-1 (or the pseudogene TRBV3-2) and J usage is TRBJ1-2; D unclear. Sequencing input: PBMCs or T cells enriched from blood (not recorded which). This sequence was found in a woman aged 18 to 35 who had recovered from COVID-19. The CDR3 loop reads CASSQEVAMGYTF. The CDR3 nucleotides are TGTGCCAGCAGCCAAGAGGTAGCTATGGGCTACACCTTC.